The 6 T cell receptor beta chains listed next were all sequenced from one sample in a study of identical twins. MiXCR was run by TCRdb on the 5' RACE reads, yielding one entry per CDR3 protein. The sample has nearly 900,000 distinct CDR3 sequences, roughly 12% seen once. This sample also appeared in a second study, on yellow fever vaccine responses in identical twins.

Sequenced material: PBMCs. These receptors all stem from a woman younger than 35 in good health.

Concerning this clonotype itself: The CDR3 end shows no conserved phenylalanine or tryptophan, and so a read error is likely. V usage is TRBV28 and J usage is TRBJ2-2; D ambiguous. Germline V gene lookup returns CDR1 MDHEN and CDR2 SYDVKM. V shed 6 bases and J shed 6 bases, with 8 bases lying between them. The CDR3 has 12 residues. As DNA, the CDR3 is TGTGCCAGCAGGCACCCCGCCGGGGAGCTGTTTCTT. The encoded protein is CASRHPAGELFL.

In this sample, this clonotype turned up a few times. V gene TRBV15 combines with J gene TRBJ1-5; D gene uncertain. The V end lost 5 bases, the J end lost 4 bases, and 6 bases lay between the germline ends. This CDR3 is built from 12 residues. The germline gives CDR1 LNHNV, CDR2 YYDKDF (reference sequence). CDR3 in amino acids: CATSAGNQPQHF. The CDR3 bases are TGTGCCACCAGCGCGGGGAATCAGCCCCAGCATTTT. The full variable domain, with the rest looked up from reference TRBV15 and TRBJ1-5, is DAMVIQNPRYQVTQFGKPVTLSCSQTLNHNVMYWYQQKSSQAPKLLFHYYDKDFNNEADTPDNFQSRRPNTSFCFLDIRSPGLGDTAMYLCATSAGNQPQHFGDGTRLSIL.

The chain joins TRBV4-1 to TRBJ2-5; 8 bases are shared with TRBD2. With V trimmed by 2 bases and J by 2 bases, 13 bases remained unmatched. Germline V gene sequence: CDR1 MGHRA, CDR2 YSYEKL. This CDR3 region has 18 residues. In nucleotides, the CDR3 is TGCGCCAGCAGCCAATTAAAACTAGCGGAGGGAGGACAAGAGACCCAGTACTTC. Protein: CASSQLKLAEGGQETQYF.

The V and J genes are TRBV12-3 or TRBV12-4 and TRBJ1-6; D not certain. The CDR3 loop spans 15 amino acids. V was clipped by 1 base and J by 10 bases, with 14 bases between them. The CDR3 nucleotides read TGTGCCAGCAGTTTAGACAGCCTCCTTGGCTCACCCCTCCACTTT. It yields the protein CASSLDSLLGSPLHF.

This clonotype was observed a handful of times. The chain joins TRBV4-1 to TRBJ1-1; perhaps TRBD1 as D (6 bases). V was pared by 4 bases and J by 0 bases, with 15 bases between. The CDR3 sequence is 16 residues long. CDR1 MGHRA and CDR2 YSYEKL come from the germline V gene. The DNA for the CDR3 is TGCGCCAGCAGCCCTGTCGGCAGGGGAGTGAACACTGAAGCTTTCTTT. Its protein is CASSPVGRGVNTEAFF.

This clonotype was counted many times. The chain employs TRBV12-3 or TRBV12-4 and TRBJ1-2; tentative D call: TRBD1 (6 bases). CDR3 length: 13 residues. The V gene lost 6 bases and the J gene lost 6 bases, with 14 bases spanning the gap. The CDR3 sequence is CASRNTGLNGYTF. For the CDR3, the DNA is TGTGCCAGCAGAAATACAGGGTTAAATGGCTACACCTTC.